This is a list of T cell receptor beta chains from one sample in a study of identical twins. Using its own MiXCR run on the 5' RACE reads, TCRdb lists one record per CDR3 protein. The profile shows fewer than 500,000 distinct CDR3 sequences, 20% to 25% of them singletons. These same data were also listed under a study on T cells expressing NK-cell markers.

Sequenced input: CD4+ T cells sorted from blood. These receptors came from a woman aged 18-29 years in good health. Both conserved end residues are part of each CDR3. Each record gives: V gene, J gene, CDR3 protein.

>TRBV5-8|TRBJ2-3
CASRDGTSGRITDTQYF
>TRBV9|TRBJ1-2
CASSAGDGAYGYTF
>TRBV3-1|TRBJ2-1
CASSPLATGSEQFF
>TRBV10-3|TRBJ2-2
CAIREGGITGELFF
>TRBV20-1|TRBJ2-1
CSARGVAGAPYNEQFF
>TRBV5-5|TRBJ2-3
CAGSPGQGPDTQYF
>TRBV20-1|TRBJ1-6
CSASLQGPNSPLHF
>TRBV29-1|TRBJ2-7
CSVPKSGSYEQYF
>TRBV12-3/TRBV12-4|TRBJ1-1
CASSLMSSPAFF
>TRBV5-5|TRBJ1-5
CASSLTGFNQPQHF
>TRBV10-3|TRBJ2-2
CANGGQNTGELFF
>TRBV6-1|TRBJ2-7
CASSEAAGNGYEQYF
>TRBV11-3|TRBJ2-5
CASSGLDQETQYF
>TRBV3-1|TRBJ2-3
CASSQRGSGATDTQYF
>TRBV2|TRBJ2-7
CASTQDYEQYF
>TRBV5-1|TRBJ1-4
CASSLSTIQGREKLFF
>TRBV7-2|TRBJ2-7
CASSFRERYEQYF
>TRBV7-2|TRBJ2-3
CASSPSGRAADTQYF
>TRBV7-3|TRBJ2-5
CASSLGRETTQYF
>TRBV6-2/TRBV6-3|TRBJ2-2
CASSASGRINTGELFF
>TRBV29-1|TRBJ2-2
CSTTGLNTGELFF
>TRBV9|TRBJ2-2
CASSVSEGELFF
>TRBV30|TRBJ1-2
CAWSGTGGYYGYTF
>TRBV29-1|TRBJ1-6
CSVSDRGGSPLHF
>TRBV7-3|TRBJ2-5
CASSLGLGHQETQYF
>TRBV6-5|TRBJ2-1
CASVKRAPGTTTYNEQFF
>TRBV7-2|TRBJ2-3
CASSGTSGKGVVKQYF